The clone carrying this T cell receptor (beta chain) was detected only a few times. Its antigen remains unidentified. Unique molecular identifiers were present in the TCR beta cDNA libraries. The T cell input of 1 to 10 million gave about 470,000 cDNA molecules. Via MiXCR, TCRdb re-called the PCR reads, giving one row per CDR3 protein. The profile shows about 770,000 distinct CDR3 sequences, roughly 46% of them singletons. The data belong to a study of post-analysis software for immune sequencing data. General study results and limits: Controls had lower frequencies than patients of five TRBV segments, which included TRBV5-6, TRBV5-1 and TRBV20-1.

Trimming removed 1 base from V and 9 bases from J; junction bases left unmatched: 9. CDR1 LGHNA and CDR2 YNFKEQ come from the germline V gene. This CDR3 has 16 amino acids. The source material was blood. The sequence came from a girl aged 5-17 years with multiple sclerosis. The V call is TRBV4-2, the J call TRBJ2-1, with TRBD2 matching over 10 bases. The CDR3 loop is CASSQGGASGSVEQFF. The CDR3 region has the DNA TGTGCCAGCAGCCAAGGGGGGGCTAGCGGGAGCGTTGAGCAGTTCTTC.